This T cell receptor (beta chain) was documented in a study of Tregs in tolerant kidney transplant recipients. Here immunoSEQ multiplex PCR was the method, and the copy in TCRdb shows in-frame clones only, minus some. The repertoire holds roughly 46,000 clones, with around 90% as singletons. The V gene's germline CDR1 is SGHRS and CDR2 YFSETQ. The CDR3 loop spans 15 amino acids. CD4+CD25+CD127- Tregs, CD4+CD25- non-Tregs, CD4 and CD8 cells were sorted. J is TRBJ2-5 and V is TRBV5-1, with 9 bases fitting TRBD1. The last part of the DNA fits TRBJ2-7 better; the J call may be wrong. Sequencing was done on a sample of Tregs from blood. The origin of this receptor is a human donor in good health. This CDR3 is CASSLNRGQAYEQYF. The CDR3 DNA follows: TGCGCCAGCAGCTTGAACAGGGGGCAGGCCTACGAGCAGTACTTC.